This T cell receptor (beta chain) appears in the sequencing data of a study of blood T cell repertoires in COVID-19. Study-level information: The study drew acute and convalescent COVID-19 samples from the United States, Italy and Spain. Sources were T cells, B-cell-depleted T cells, or PBMCs; the material itself was cDNA or gDNA.

Cohorts were based on clinical histories the participants reported. In the authors' methods: Reference gene primer amplification in the assay estimated nucleated cell counts. Repertoires were generated with immunoSEQ multiplex PCR, while TCRdb's copy carries only in-frame clones and drops some. That table gives V, J and clone size, and the DNA gave D and trimming. Found here are 380,000 or so clones, approximately 87% of them singletons; the top ten hold around 0.95%. This CDR3 contains 14 residues. V was trimmed by 8 bases and J by 0 bases, leaving 14 bases between them. CDR1 MNHEY and CDR2 SVGAGI come from the germline V gene.

Material for sequencing was PBMCs or T cells enriched from blood (not recorded which). The chain joins TRBV6-5 to TRBJ2-7; D unclear. The TCR originated in a woman aged 30 to 39 with acute COVID-19. CDR3 DNA sequence: TGTGCCAGCCGACGAGGAATCGGCTCCTACGAGCAGTACTTC. Encoded protein: CASRRGIGSYEQYF.